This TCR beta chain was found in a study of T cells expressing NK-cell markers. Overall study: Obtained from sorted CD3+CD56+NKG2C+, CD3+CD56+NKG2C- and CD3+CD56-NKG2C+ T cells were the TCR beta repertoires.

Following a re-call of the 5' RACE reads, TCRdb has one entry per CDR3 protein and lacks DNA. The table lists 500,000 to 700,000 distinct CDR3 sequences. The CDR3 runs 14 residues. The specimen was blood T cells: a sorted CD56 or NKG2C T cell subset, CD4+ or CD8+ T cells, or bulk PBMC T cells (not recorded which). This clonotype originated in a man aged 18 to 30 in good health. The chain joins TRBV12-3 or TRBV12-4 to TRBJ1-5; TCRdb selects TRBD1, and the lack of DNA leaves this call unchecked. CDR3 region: CASTSRQLNQPQHF.